Many counts were recorded for the clone carrying this T cell receptor beta chain. This specimen belongs to a study of Graves' ophthalmopathy and Graves' hyperthyroidism. CDR1 and CDR2 (germline): KGHDR, SFDVKD. V gave up 0 bases and J gave up 4 bases, with 11 bases separating them. The CDR3 covers 15 residues. Amplification of the TCR beta CDR3 regions used RNA transcripts (as template). The first round was an RT-PCR with HTBI primers, and the second round was a multiplex PCR. TCRdb called the multiplex PCR reads again in MiXCR, with one record for every CDR3 protein. The table lists 650,000 to 800,000 distinct CDR3 sequences, roughly 39% of them singletons, with around 3.3% in the top ten.

Specimen: peripheral blood. This clonotype was sampled from an adult man with Graves' ophthalmopathy. The chain is built from TRBV24-1 and TRBJ1-2; the D is unclear. The CDR3 region is CATSDLERVRYGYTF. The CDR3 bases are TGTGCCACCAGTGATTTGGAGAGGGTCCGCTATGGCTACACCTTC.